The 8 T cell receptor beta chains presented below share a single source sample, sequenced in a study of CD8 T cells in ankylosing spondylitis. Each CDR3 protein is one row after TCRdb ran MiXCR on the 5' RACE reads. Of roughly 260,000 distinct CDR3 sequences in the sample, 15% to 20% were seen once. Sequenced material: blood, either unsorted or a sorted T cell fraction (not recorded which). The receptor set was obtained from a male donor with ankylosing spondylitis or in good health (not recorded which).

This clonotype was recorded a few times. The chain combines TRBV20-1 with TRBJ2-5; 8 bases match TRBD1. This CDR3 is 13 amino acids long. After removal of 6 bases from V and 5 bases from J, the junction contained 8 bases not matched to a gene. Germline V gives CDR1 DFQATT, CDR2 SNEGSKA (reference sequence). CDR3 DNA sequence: TGCAGTGCCGCCCCAGGGGGCGGGGAGACCCAGTACTTC. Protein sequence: CSAAPGGGETQYF.

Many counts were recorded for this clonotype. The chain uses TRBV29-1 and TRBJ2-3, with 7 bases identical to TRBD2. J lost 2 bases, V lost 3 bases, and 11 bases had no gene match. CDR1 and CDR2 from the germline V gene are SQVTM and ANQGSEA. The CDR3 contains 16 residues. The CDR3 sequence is CSVDRRLARTTDTQYF. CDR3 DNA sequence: TGCAGCGTTGATCGCAGACTAGCCCGGACCACAGATACGCAGTATTTT.

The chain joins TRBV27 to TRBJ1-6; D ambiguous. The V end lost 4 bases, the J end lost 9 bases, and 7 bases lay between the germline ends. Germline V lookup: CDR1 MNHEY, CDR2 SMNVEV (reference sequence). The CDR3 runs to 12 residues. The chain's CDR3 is CASSSGSSPLHF. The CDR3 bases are TGTGCCAGCAGTTCCGGTTCTTCACCCCTCCACTTT.

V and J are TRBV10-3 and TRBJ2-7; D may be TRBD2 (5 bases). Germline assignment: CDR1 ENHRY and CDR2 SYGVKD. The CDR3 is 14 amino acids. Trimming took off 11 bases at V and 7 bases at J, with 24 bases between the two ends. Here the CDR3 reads CAVPYAERRQEQYV. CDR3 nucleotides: TGTGCCGTTCCATATGCAGAACGGAGGCAAGAGCAGTACGTC.

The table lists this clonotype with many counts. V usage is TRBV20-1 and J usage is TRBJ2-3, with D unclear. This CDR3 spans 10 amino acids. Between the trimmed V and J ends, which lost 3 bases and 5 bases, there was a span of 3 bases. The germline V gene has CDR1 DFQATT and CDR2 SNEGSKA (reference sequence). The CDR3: CSASEDTQYF. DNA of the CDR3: TGCAGTGCTAGTGAAGATACGCAGTATTTT.

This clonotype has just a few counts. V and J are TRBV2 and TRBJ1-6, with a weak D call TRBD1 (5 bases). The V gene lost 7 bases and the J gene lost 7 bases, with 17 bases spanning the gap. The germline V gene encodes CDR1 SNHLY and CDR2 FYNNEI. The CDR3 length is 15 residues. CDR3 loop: CASTLLGTGNSPLHF. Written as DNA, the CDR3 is TGTGCCAGCACCCTCTTGGGGACGGGAAATTCACCCCTCCACTTT.

The CDR3 sequence is CASSFVSGGETQYF. The CDR3 nucleotides read TGCGCCAGCAGCTTCGTTTCCGGGGGAGAGACCCAGTACTTC. The V and J genes are TRBV5-1 and TRBJ2-5; TRBD2 is a possible D gene (6 bases). Germline V CDR1 and CDR2: SGHRS, YFSETQ. This CDR3 has 14 residues. The V end was cut by 2 bases, the J end by 4 bases, with 12 bases between.

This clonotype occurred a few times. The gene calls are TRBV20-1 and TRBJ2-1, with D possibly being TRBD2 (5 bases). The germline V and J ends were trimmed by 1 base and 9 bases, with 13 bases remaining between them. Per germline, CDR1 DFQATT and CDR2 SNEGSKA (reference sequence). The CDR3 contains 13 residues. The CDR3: CSARARLALEQFF. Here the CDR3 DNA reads TGCAGTGCTAGAGCCCGGCTAGCCCTTGAGCAGTTCTTC.